One sample yielded the 13 T cell receptor beta chains listed below, sequenced in a study of T cell changes during pregnancy in multiple sclerosis. Here immunoSEQ multiplex PCR was the method, and the copy in TCRdb shows in-frame clones only, minus some. Counted here are approximately 38,000 clones, 91% occurring once; the ten biggest clones make up 6.1%. Sequencing was performed on CD8+ T cells from peripheral blood mononuclear cells, taken in the second trimester of pregnancy. These receptors all stem from a female donor with multiple sclerosis, enrolled in a pregnancy study.

This chain joins TRBV5-5 and TRBJ2-7, with 9 bases lining up with TRBD1. Germline V gene sequence: CDR1 SGHKS, CDR2 YYEKEE (reference sequence). With V trimmed by 0 bases and J by 3 bases, 4 bases remained unmatched. The CDR3 length is 15 residues. The CDR3 region is CASSLGTGVFYEQYF. The CDR3 region has the DNA TGTGCCAGCAGCTTGGGGACAGGGGTTTTCTACGAGCAGTACTTC.

This clone appeared once. J is TRBJ1-1 and V is TRBV29-1; 7 positions agree with TRBD1. CDR1 and CDR2 (germline): SQVTM, ANQGSEA. The V and J ends lost 6 bases and 5 bases, in that order; junction bases with no gene match: 15. The CDR3 contains 15 residues. The CDR3 DNA reads TGCAGCGTAGAACCGATACAGGGGATTGGGACTGAAGCTTTCTTT. Residues: CSVEPIQGIGTEAFF.

The rearrangement joins TRBV5-1 to TRBJ2-7, with TRBD1 matching 9 bases. Trimming removed 4 bases from V and 5 bases from J; junction bases left unmatched: 7. CDR1 is SGHRS, CDR2 YFSETQ, per germline. The CDR3 loop spans 14 amino acids. The chain's CDR3 is CASSPRDRVNEQYF. The CDR3 bases are TGCGCCAGCAGCCCCCGGGACAGGGTGAACGAGCAGTACTTC. The variable domain in full, completed from reference TRBV5-1 and TRBJ2-7, reads KAGVTQTPRYLIKTRGQQVTLSCSPISGHRSVSWYQQTPGQGLQFLFEYFSETQRNKGNFPGRFSGRQFSNSRSEMNVSTLELGDSALYLCASSPRDRVNEQYFGPGTRLTVT.

The V gene is TRBV27, the J gene TRBJ2-2; TRBD2 matches 9 bases. This CDR3 region has 17 residues. Germline V lookup: CDR1 MNHEY, CDR2 SMNVEV (reference sequence). Germline trimming cut 3 bases from V and 5 bases from J; bases unmatched to any gene: 10. The CDR3 DNA reads as TGTGCCAGCAGTTTGCTGGGGGGCGCGGGGGGGACCGGGGAGCTGTTTTTT. Translated, it gives CASSLLGGAGGTGELFF.

The chain carries TRBV27 and TRBJ2-7; TRBD2 is a possible D gene (6 bases). CDR3 length equals 18 residues. Trimming cost V 2 bases and J 0 bases, with 20 bases left between them. Germline V gene sequence: CDR1 MNHEY, CDR2 SMNVEV (reference sequence). The CDR3 here is CASSLSLTGLMSSYEQYF. CDR3 sequence (DNA): TGTGCCAGCAGTTTAAGTCTAACGGGACTCATGAGCTCCTACGAGCAGTACTTC.

This clone turned up a few times. V and J are TRBV6-1 and TRBJ1-1; D call uncertain. The V end was cut by 0 bases, the J end by 8 bases, with 10 bases between. CDR1 and CDR2 (germline): MNHNS, SASEGT. This CDR3 spans 13 amino acids. The CDR3 is CASSEAESGEAFF. In nucleotides, the CDR3 is TGTGCCAGCAGTGAAGCGGAGTCCGGCGAAGCTTTCTTT.

This clone showed up just once. V gene TRBV5-4 combines with J gene TRBJ1-1; 8 bases fit TRBD1. The CDR3 runs to 16 residues. Trimming at V came to 1 base and at J to 7 bases, leaving 12 bases not matched to a gene. Germline V gives CDR1 SGHNT, CDR2 YYREEE (reference sequence). CDR3 nucleotide sequence: TGTGCCAGCAGCTTGTGGCCGGGACAGGATGTTAATGAAGCTTTCTTT. As protein: CASSLWPGQDVNEAFF.

The V and J genes are TRBV7-9 and TRBJ2-1; 7 positions match TRBD2. V shed 5 bases and J 4 bases; nucleotides not matched to a gene: 8. The V gene's germline CDR1 is SEHNR and CDR2 FQNEAQ (reference sequence). The CDR3 has 15 amino acids. The DNA of the CDR3 is TGTGCCAGCAGCCCTACGGGACTATCATACAATGAGCAGTTCTTC. Its translation: CASSPTGLSYNEQFF.

This chain's CDR3 is CSVRPQGEAFF. The CDR3 DNA reads as TGCAGCGTCCGCCCCCAGGGAGAAGCTTTCTTT. The chain joins TRBV29-1 to TRBJ1-1; a possible D gene is TRBD1 (5 bases). CDR3 length: 11 amino acids. Between the trimmed V and J ends, which lost 6 bases and 8 bases, there was a span of 13 bases. Looked up from germline, CDR1 is SQVTM and CDR2 is ANQGSEA.

This chain joins TRBV6-5 and TRBJ2-7, with D perhaps TRBD1 (6 bases). The germline V gene encodes CDR1 MNHEY and CDR2 SVGAGI. The CDR3 length is 13 residues. Trimming cost V 6 bases and J 3 bases, with 12 bases left between them. CDR3 DNA sequence: TGTGCCAGCAGCTTCGACAGGTACTACGAGCAGTACTTC. Translating it yields CASSFDRYYEQYF.

In this sample, this clone turned up a few times. V usage is TRBV14 and J usage is TRBJ1-3, with D unresolved. Trimming pared 8 bases from V and 0 bases from J, leaving 11 bases between. CDR3 size: 14 residues. The germline V gene encodes CDR1 SGHDN and CDR2 FVKESK. The CDR3 loop is CASSRAHSGNTIYF. CDR3 nucleotide sequence: TGTGCCAGCTCGCGGGCTCACTCTGGAAACACCATATATTTT.

The chain recombines TRBV5-1 with TRBJ1-1; the D is unclear. The CDR3 has 15 amino acids. The germline gives CDR1 SGHRS, CDR2 YFSETQ. Trimming cost V 2 bases and J 1 base, with 12 bases left between them. Written as DNA, the CDR3 is TGCGCCAGCAGCTTCGAAGCGGGTTCGAACACTGAAGCTTTCTTT. It yields the protein CASSFEAGSNTEAFF.

V usage is TRBV28 and J usage is TRBJ1-2; 11 nucleotides match TRBD1. Losses at the gene ends were 2 bases for V and 2 bases for J; bases not matched to a gene: 7. This CDR3 spans 17 amino acids. Looked up from germline, CDR1 is MDHEN and CDR2 is SYDVKM. The chain's CDR3 is CASSLQGQGARNYGYTF. The CDR3 bases are TGTGCCAGCAGTTTACAAGGACAGGGGGCGCGGAACTATGGCTACACCTTC.